This TCR beta chain was sequenced for a study of shared clonotypes between healthy human individuals. Study information: The study enrolled a couple of women and a few men aged 18 to 49.

CD4+ cells yielded CD45RA+ naive and CD45RA-negative memory subsets. As concerns this clone: Its antigen is unidentified.

Study-wide points: Shared clonotypes: about 4.6% naive CD4, roughly 3.5% naive CD8, less than 2.5% memory CD4, approximately 0.4% memory CD8. With few donors, the genetic and exposure-history diversity represented was limited.

Clones were sequenced by immunoSEQ multiplex PCR, and TCRdb holds only the in-frame ones, with some missing. The table lists about 1.5 million clones, around 97% of them singletons. CDR3 length: 17 residues. Germline V gives CDR1 SGHVS, CDR2 FQNEAQ. With V trimmed by 6 bases and J by 0 bases, 13 bases remained unmatched. The chain employs TRBV7-8 and TRBJ2-7; 8 bases agree with TRBD2. Material for sequencing was naive CD4+ T cells sorted from blood. The sample's subset: CD45RA+ positively selected. The TCR sequence derives from a man aged 25 to 40 in good health. CDR3 DNA sequence: TGTGCCAGCAGTCCTCTCACCCATAGCGGGACCTCCTACGAGCAGTACTTC. This gives the protein CASSPLTHSGTSYEQYF.